What follows is one T cell receptor (beta chain) and its context. The sample originates from a study of blood T cell repertoires in COVID-19. The germline gives CDR1 SGHVS, CDR2 FNYEAQ. This CDR3 contains 18 residues. V dropped 5 bases and J dropped 9; count of bases not matched to a gene: 14. In the original analysis: Amplification with reference gene primers provided the estimates of nucleated cell counts. Produced via immunoSEQ multiplex PCR; TCRdb's table is partial and in-frame only. V and J calls and clone size are given by that table; D and trimming were obtained from the DNA. The table has some 73,000 clones, around 90% seen once.

This rearrangement joins TRBV7-6 to TRBJ1-6; 12 positions match TRBD1. Sequenced input: peripheral blood. This sequence originates from a human donor in a cohort sampled during active COVID-19. The CDR3 DNA sequence: TGTGCCAGCAGCCAAGGTGGGACAGGGGGCGTATCGGGTTCACCCCTCCACTTT. It encodes CASSQGGTGGVSGSPLHF.